The 20 T cell receptor beta chains in this list originate from one sample, sequenced in a study of CXCR3-negative and CXCR3-positive naive CD8 T cells. The libraries of TRB cDNA were prepared using 5' RACE with UMI labels. TCRdb reprocessed the 5' RACE reads and reports one entry per CDR3 protein, with no DNA. The data include under 85,000 distinct CDR3 sequences; the top ten clones carry about 1.5%. Material for sequencing was naive CXCR3- CD8+ T cells from blood. Subset of the sample: CD45RO-CCR7+CD27+CD95- naive CD8+ T cells lacking CXCR3 (TNR3-). The receptors were sampled from a human donor in good health. Some clones in this sample may be carry-over from other donors' samples.

This rearrangement joins TRBV29-1 to TRBJ1-1; TCRdb reports TRBD1, a call that lacks DNA to check it against. From germline, CDR1 is SQVTM and CDR2 ANQGSEA. The CDR3 totals 13 residues. The CDR3 sequence: CSGRQGLNTEAFF.

The V gene is TRBV29-1, the J gene TRBJ1-2; the D call from TCRdb, TRBD1, cannot be confirmed without DNA. Germline CDR1 SQVTM, CDR2 ANQGSEA. The CDR3 length is 13 residues. CDR3 sequence: CSVERGLDYGYTF.

The chain uses TRBV28 and TRBJ1-5; the TRBD1 assignment by TCRdb is unverifiable without DNA. CDR1 MDHEN and CDR2 SYDVKM come from the germline V gene. This CDR3 is 13 amino acids long. CDR3 loop: CASSPQGFQPQHF.

The chain has TRBV2 and TRBJ2-5; TCRdb outputs TRBD1, but without DNA this stays unchecked. CDR3 length equals 16 residues. The germline CDR1 and CDR2 sequences are SNHLY and FYNNEI. CDR3 sequence reads: CASSEALVPGVETQYF.

The CDR3 loop reads CASSLVTSNEQFF. This chain joins TRBV7-2 and TRBJ2-1. The V gene's germline CDR1 is SGHTA and CDR2 FQGNSA. The length of the CDR3 is 13 residues.

The V call is TRBV7-9, the J call TRBJ2-2; TCRdb indicates TRBD1, and absent DNA this call remains unverified. Looked up from germline, CDR1 is SEHNR and CDR2 is FQNEAQ (reference sequence). The length of the CDR3 is 13 residues. This CDR3 reads CASPPPATGELFF.

The chain employs TRBV30 and TRBJ1-1; TCRdb's D gene call, TRBD1, goes unchecked for lack of DNA. The germline V gene encodes CDR1 GTSNPN and CDR2 SVGIG (reference sequence). The CDR3 sequence is 16 residues long. CDR3 sequence: CAWVYGGDYLNTEAFF.

This chain uses TRBV7-9 with TRBJ1-1; the TCRdb D gene call, TRBD1, has no DNA to confirm it. The CDR3 runs to 16 residues. The germline V gene encodes CDR1 SEHNR and CDR2 FQNEAQ (reference sequence). CDR3 sequence: CASSLAGTGEDTEAFF.

CDR3 region: CASSARAGTANTEAFF. The chain joins TRBV9 to TRBJ1-1; lacking DNA, the TRBD1 call made by TCRdb goes unchecked. This CDR3 comprises 16 residues. The germline CDR1 and CDR2 sequences are SGDLS and YYNGEE. The variable domain in full, completed from reference TRBV9 and TRBJ1-1, reads DSGVTQTPKHLITATGQRVTLRCSPRSGDLSVYWYQQSLDQGLQFLIQYYNGEERAKGNILERFSAQQFPDLHSELNLSSLELGDSALYFCASSARAGTANTEAFFGQGTRLTVV.

The chain combines TRBV9 with TRBJ2-7. The CDR3 runs to 14 residues. Germline CDR1 is SGDLS and CDR2 is YYNGEE. This chain's CDR3 is CASSVDGSNYEQYF. Supplemented by reference TRBV9 and TRBJ2-7, the full variable domain reads DSGVTQTPKHLITATGQRVTLRCSPRSGDLSVYWYQQSLDQGLQFLIQYYNGEERAKGNILERFSAQQFPDLHSELNLSSLELGDSALYFCASSVDGSNYEQYFGPGTRLTVT.

The rearrangement uses TRBV7-9 and TRBJ2-1; as DNA is missing, the TRBD2 call by TCRdb cannot be tested. Germline loops: CDR1 SEHNR, CDR2 FQNEAQ (reference sequence). CDR3 length: 13 amino acids. CDR3 sequence reads: CASSSPGLAGGLF.

The V gene is TRBV5-6, the J gene TRBJ2-7. The CDR3 totals 16 residues. Germline-derived CDR1 and CDR2 are SGHDT and YYEEEE. The CDR3 protein is CASHEWEPYVTYEQYF. The full variable domain, with the rest looked up from reference TRBV5-6 and TRBJ2-7, is DAGVTQSPTHLIKTRGQQVTLRCSPKSGHDTVSWYQQALGQGPQFIFQYYEEEERQRGNFPDRFSGHQFPNYSSELNVNALLLGDSALYLCASHEWEPYVTYEQYFGPGTRLTVT.

This sequence joins TRBV12-3 or TRBV12-4 and TRBJ2-1; with no DNA, the TCRdb D assignment of TRBD1 cannot be verified. CDR3 size: 14 residues. CDR3 residues: CASRDGTGFHEQFF.

J is TRBJ2-2 and V is TRBV11-2. This CDR3 region has 13 residues. Germline CDR1 and CDR2: SGHAT and FQNNGV. CDR3 sequence reads: CASSLGGTGELFF.

The rearrangement uses TRBV7-9 and TRBJ2-5. This CDR3 has 15 residues. CDR1 SEHNR and CDR2 FQNEAQ come from the germline V gene (reference sequence). CDR3 amino acids: CASSLWVEDQETQYF.

V gene TRBV14 combines with J gene TRBJ2-6; the TRBD1 assignment by TCRdb is unverifiable without DNA. This CDR3 has 18 residues. Germline V gives CDR1 SGHDN, CDR2 FVKESK. CDR3 sequence: CASSQDLQGYSGANVLTF. Supplemented by reference TRBV14 and TRBJ2-6, the full variable domain reads EAGVTQFPSHSVIEKGQTVTLRCDPISGHDNLYWYRRVMGKEIKFLLHFVKESKQDESGMPNNRFLAERTGGTYSTLKVQPAELEDSGVYFCASSQDLQGYSGANVLTFGAGSRLTVL.

V usage is TRBV5-4 and J usage is TRBJ2-1; absent DNA, TCRdb's TRBD2 call cannot be checked. The CDR3 covers 17 residues. Germline CDR1 and CDR2: SGHNT and YYREEE (reference sequence). Here the CDR3 reads CASSRDSPPVPYNEQFF.

The V and J genes are TRBV28 and TRBJ1-2. The CDR3 loop spans 14 amino acids. The germline CDR1 and CDR2 sequences are MDHEN and SYDVKM. The CDR3 region is CASSPRIINYGYTF.

This chain joins TRBV20-1 and TRBJ2-1. The V gene's germline CDR1 is DFQATT and CDR2 SNEGSKA (reference sequence). The CDR3 is 15 residues long. CDR3 amino acids: CSAREPQYSYNEQFF.

The chain recombines TRBV12-3 or TRBV12-4 with TRBJ1-1. The CDR3 is made up of 14 amino acids. The CDR3 here is CASSVGGGVTEAFF.